This TCR beta chain is drawn from a study of shared clonotypes between healthy human individuals (dated by TCRdb to 2018 to 2020). About the investigation overall: A couple of women and a few men aged 18 to 49 years were included in the cohort. The study deeply sequenced blood TCR repertoires of roughly five healthy adults to estimate repertoire size and the extent of clonotype sharing between individuals. Per donor, three plates each were used for CD4 naive and CD4 memory, two for CD8 naive, and one for CD8 memory. To increase sequencing depth and limit assay-specific biases, TCR repertoire library preparation and sequencing were carried out by different laboratories using diverse techniques. Each donor's leukapheresis produced roughly between roughly 0.9 and 8.9 billion PBMCs. Study-wide conclusions, independent of this receptor: Higher generation probabilities were observed for clonotypes shared by all four sorted-subset donors than for non-shared clonotypes. Pairwise subsampling indicated that sequencing depth was expected to affect the degree of clonotype sharing among donors. Naive subsets generally had larger estimated clonotype richness than memory subsets did. Because the study included a small number of donors, the genetic and exposure-history diversity represented was limited. Incomplete sequencing was indicated by rarefaction of sorted-subset datasets, despite the large sequencing depth. When four donors were compared, the shared fraction of clonotypes was about 5% for naive CD4, roughly 3.3% for naive CD8, 2% to 2.5% for memory CD4, and less than 0.5% for memory CD8. Sampling was restricted to blood, and TCR repertoires in tissue are likely to differ from TCR repertoires in blood.

Using the deep immunoSEQ assay, multiplex PCR amplified TCR CDR3 regions from genomic DNA. Genomic DNA extracted from each cell subset was distributed evenly over all wells of several immunoSEQ 96-well plates, and each plate served as one replicate. For sorted subsets, each replicate PCR was loaded with 150 to 250 ng genomic DNA, equivalent to about 30,000 T cell genomes. Purified libraries were measured with a Qubit 3.0 fluorometer, size-checked on a Bioanalyzer 2100, and measured again with the KAPA Library Quantification kit. Every immunoSEQ 96-well plate was sequenced on a separate single-read 150-cycle Illumina NextSeq 550 flow cell. The authors processed their data as follows. Because only junctional sequences without quality scores were contained in the immunoSEQ output, filtering matching that applied to full-length reads could not be performed. Sequences were annotated with PyIR, a Python wrapper for IgBLAST v1.9, and V/J genes and CDR3 were assigned using IMGT germline references. Reads were filtered out if the reads had weak V/J assignments (E-value above 1e-6), no CDR3, stop codons, out-of-frame junctions, or ambiguous translated residues. V3J clonotypes were defined by identical inferred V gene, J gene, and CDR3 amino acid sequence. To compute the percentage overlap between repertoires, the number of shared unique clonotypes was divided by the size of the smaller repertoire. Richness of each repertoire was evaluated using RTK rarefaction, the Chao1 estimator, and Recon v2.1 estimates of unobserved clonotypes. OLGA was used to compute generation probabilities for all TCRbeta clonotypes that the gDNA method yielded from a handful of donors. The table was pulled from immuneACCESS by TCRdb, which kept in-frame rearrangements only. Such tables lose some clones; where checked, under half of the loss comes from unresolved V genes, and the rest has no known cause. That table is the source of V, J and clone size, and D and trimming were worked out from the DNA. This sample holds some 2,500,000 clones; 80% to 95% were observed only once. 0.37% of the sample comes from the top ten.

Remarks on this clone: Its antigen has not been determined. Per-base quality was not reported, and no clone a single base away is much larger than it.

CDR1 and CDR2, per the germline V gene, are MNHNS and SASEGT. The junction shows trimming of 6 bases on V and 5 bases on J, plus 13 bases between the germline ends. The cysteine opens and the phenylalanine closes a CDR3 of 14 amino acids. Just the 42-base CDR3 DNA is kept, in frame starting at base 1. The donors were healthy, HIV-negative adults who had no recently reported acute infections or vaccinations. Every donor was a Caucasian adult living in Nashville, Tennessee, USA. CD4+ T cells were enriched by magnetic negative selection; naive cells were then positively selected on CD45RA, and the negative fraction formed the memory subset. Blood was obtained by leukapheresis, after which PBMCs were separated by Ficoll-Histopaque density gradient centrifugation and cryopreserved in liquid nitrogen vapor phase. Analytical flow cytometry was used to check the purity and quantity of every magnetically sorted T cell population. Genomic DNA was isolated from each sorted fraction and quantified by UV absorbance on a Nanodrop 2000c.

The sequence joins TRBV6-1 to TRBJ1-4; the D gene remains uncertain. The TCR sequence derives from a man between 18 and 35 years old in good health. Some clones in this sample may be carry-over from other donors' samples. The source material was naive CD4+ T cells from PBMCs. The sample's cell subset or site label, in plain terms: CD45RA+ positively selected. The encoded CDR3 is CASSLRGRNEKLFF. The bases read TGTGCCAGCAGCCTCCGAGGCCGGAATGAAAAACTGTTTTTT.